The clone carrying this T cell receptor beta chain was seen repeatedly, ten times or more. This CDR3 contains 13 residues. Trimming took off 0 bases at V and 3 bases at J, with 3 bases between the two ends. Germline lookup yields CDR1 MNHEY and CDR2 SMNVEV (reference sequence). TCRdb independently ran MiXCR on the 5' RACE reads; one entry per CDR3 protein. The repertoire holds approximately 70,000 distinct CDR3 sequences, with 12% as singletons. These data come from a study of early T cells in non-severe SARS-CoV-2 infection. As for the study in general: The input, bulk RNA from unsorted whole blood, was sequenced, and chains were unpaired.

The source material was whole blood, sampled at baseline. The TCR sequence derives from an adult who was a healthcare worker with PCR-confirmed SARS-CoV-2 infection or an uninfected control (not recorded which). The donor label of this sample is uncertain. V and J are TRBV27 and TRBJ2-1; the D is unclear. The CDR3 nucleotides are TGTGCCAGCAGTTTATCAGACTACAATGAGCAGTTCTTC. Translation: CASSLSDYNEQFF.